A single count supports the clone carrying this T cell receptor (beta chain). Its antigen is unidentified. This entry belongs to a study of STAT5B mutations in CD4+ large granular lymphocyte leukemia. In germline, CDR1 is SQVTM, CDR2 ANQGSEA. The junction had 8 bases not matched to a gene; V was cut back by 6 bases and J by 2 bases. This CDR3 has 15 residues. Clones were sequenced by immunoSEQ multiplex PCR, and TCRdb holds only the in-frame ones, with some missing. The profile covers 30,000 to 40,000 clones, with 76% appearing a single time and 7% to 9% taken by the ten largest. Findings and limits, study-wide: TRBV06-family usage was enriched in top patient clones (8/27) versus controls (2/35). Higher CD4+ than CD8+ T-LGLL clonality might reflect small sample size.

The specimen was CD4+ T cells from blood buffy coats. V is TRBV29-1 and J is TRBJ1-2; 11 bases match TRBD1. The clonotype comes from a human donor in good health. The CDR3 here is CSVGGQGAINYGYTF. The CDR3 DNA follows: TGCAGCGTCGGTGGACAGGGGGCTATAAACTATGGCTACACCTTC.